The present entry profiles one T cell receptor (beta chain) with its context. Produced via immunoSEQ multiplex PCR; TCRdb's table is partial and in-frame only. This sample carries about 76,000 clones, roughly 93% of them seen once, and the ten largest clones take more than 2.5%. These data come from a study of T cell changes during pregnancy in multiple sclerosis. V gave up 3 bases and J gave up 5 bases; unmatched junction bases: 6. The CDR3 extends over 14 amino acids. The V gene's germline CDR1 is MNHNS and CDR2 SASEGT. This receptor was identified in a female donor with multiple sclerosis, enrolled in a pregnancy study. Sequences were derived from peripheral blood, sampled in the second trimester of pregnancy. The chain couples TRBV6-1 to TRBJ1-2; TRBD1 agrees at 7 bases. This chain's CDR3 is CASSEGQLVYGYTF. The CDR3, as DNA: TGTGCCAGCAGTGAGGGACAGTTAGTGTATGGCTACACCTTC.